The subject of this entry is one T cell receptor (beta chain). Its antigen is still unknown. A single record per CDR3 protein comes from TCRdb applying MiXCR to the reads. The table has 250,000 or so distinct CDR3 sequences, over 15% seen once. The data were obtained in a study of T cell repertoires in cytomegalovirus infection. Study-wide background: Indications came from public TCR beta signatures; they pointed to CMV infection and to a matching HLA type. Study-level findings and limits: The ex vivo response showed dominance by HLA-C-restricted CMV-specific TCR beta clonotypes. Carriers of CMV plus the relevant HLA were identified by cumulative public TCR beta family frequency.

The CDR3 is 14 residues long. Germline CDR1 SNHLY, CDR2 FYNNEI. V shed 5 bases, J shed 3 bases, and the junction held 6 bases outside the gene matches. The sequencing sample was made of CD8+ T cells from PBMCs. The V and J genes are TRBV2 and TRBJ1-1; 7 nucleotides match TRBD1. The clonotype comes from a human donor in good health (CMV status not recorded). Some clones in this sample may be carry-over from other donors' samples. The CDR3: CASSSGQSYTEAFF. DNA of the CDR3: TGTGCCAGCAGTTCGGGACAGAGCTACACTGAAGCTTTCTTT. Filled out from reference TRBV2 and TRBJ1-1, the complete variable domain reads EPEVTQTPSHQVTQMGQEVILRCVPISNHLYFYWYRQILGQKVEFLVSFYNNEISEKSEIFDDQFSVERPDGSNFTLKIRSTKLEDSAMYFCASSSGQSYTEAFFGQGTRLTVV.